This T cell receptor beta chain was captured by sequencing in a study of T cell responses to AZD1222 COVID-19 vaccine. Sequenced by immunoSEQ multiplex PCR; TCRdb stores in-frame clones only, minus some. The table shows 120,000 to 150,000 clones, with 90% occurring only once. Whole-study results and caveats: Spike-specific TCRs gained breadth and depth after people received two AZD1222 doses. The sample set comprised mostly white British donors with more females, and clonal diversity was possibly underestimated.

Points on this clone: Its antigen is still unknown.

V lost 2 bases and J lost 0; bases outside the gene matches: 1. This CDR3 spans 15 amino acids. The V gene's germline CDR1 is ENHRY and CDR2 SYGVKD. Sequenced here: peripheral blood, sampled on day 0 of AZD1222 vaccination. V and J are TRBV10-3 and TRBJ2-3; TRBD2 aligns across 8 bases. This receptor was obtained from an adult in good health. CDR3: CAISEPSGSTDTQYF. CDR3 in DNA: TGTGCCATCAGTGAGCCTAGCGGGAGCACAGATACGCAGTATTTT.